This TCR beta chain was sequenced in a study of T cell repertoires in cytomegalovirus infection. For the study at large: Public signatures in TCR beta pointed to CMV infection and matching HLA type.

The germline CDR1 and CDR2 sequences are MNHEY and SVGAGI. V shed 0 bases and J shed 14 bases, with 23 bases lying between them. This CDR3 region has 17 residues. TCRdb fed the reads into MiXCR, producing one record per CDR3 protein. Here the sample spans 200,000 to 300,000 distinct CDR3 sequences, approximately 8.3% being singletons. This chain uses TRBV6-5 with TRBJ1-6; no clear D gene. The sequenced sample consisted of PBMCs. The TCR originated in a human donor in good health (CMV status not recorded). Some clones in this sample may be carry-over from other donors' samples. CDR3 amino acids: CASSYSDFGRKGGTLHF. As DNA, the CDR3 is TGTGCCAGCAGTTACTCTGATTTCGGAAGGAAGGGCGGCACCCTCCACTTT.